The clone carrying this T cell receptor beta chain was seen only once. The data stem from a study of blood T cell repertoires in COVID-19. For the study at large: The study drew acute and convalescent COVID-19 samples from the United States, Italy and Spain. T cells, B-cell-depleted T cells, or PBMCs supplied cDNA or gDNA.

Germline loops: CDR1 SGHRS, CDR2 YFSETQ. The J segment lost 4 bases and the V segment lost 4 bases, leaving 5 bases of the junction unmatched. The CDR3 loop spans 15 amino acids. Source study methods: Amplification with reference gene primers provided the estimates of nucleated cell counts. TCRdb keeps only in-frame clones here, not all; method: immunoSEQ multiplex PCR. V, J and clone size are those of that table, while D and trimming were read from the DNA. The sample gives about 240,000 clones, around four fifths of which show up once; roughly 1.9% is in the top ten. The sample comprised peripheral blood. The chain recombines TRBV5-1 with TRBJ2-2; 9 nucleotides match TRBD1. This receptor was taken from a man aged 30 to 39 who had recovered from COVID-19. The CDR3: CASSRDRAPTGELFF. CDR3 nucleotide sequence: TGCGCCAGCAGCCGGGACAGGGCGCCCACCGGGGAGCTGTTTTTT. The full variable domain, its missing parts supplied by reference TRBV5-1 and TRBJ2-2, is KAGVTQTPRYLIKTRGQQVTLSCSPISGHRSVSWYQQTPGQGLQFLFEYFSETQRNKGNFPGRFSGRQFSNSRSEMNVSTLELGDSALYLCASSRDRAPTGELFFGEGSRLTVL.